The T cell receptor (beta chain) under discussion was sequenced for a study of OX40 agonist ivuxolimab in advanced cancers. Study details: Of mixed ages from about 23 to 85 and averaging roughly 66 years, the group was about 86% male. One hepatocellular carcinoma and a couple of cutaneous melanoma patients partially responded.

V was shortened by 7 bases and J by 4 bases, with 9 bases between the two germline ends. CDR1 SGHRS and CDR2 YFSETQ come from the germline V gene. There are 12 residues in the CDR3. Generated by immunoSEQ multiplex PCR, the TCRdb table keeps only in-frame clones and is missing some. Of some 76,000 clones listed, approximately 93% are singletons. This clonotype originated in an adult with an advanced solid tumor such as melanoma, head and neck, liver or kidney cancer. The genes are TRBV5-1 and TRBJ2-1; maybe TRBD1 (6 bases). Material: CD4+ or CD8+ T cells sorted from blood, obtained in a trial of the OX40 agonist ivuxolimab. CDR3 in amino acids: CASLDSYNEQFF. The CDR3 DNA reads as TGCGCCAGCTTGGACAGTTACAATGAGCAGTTCTTC.